This record looks at one T cell receptor (beta chain) sequence and its context. Assay used: immunoSEQ multiplex PCR; TCRdb lists only in-frame clones, some missing. The sample consists of about 480,000 clones, 75% to 90% of them appearing once. This sample was taken from a study of blood T cell repertoires in COVID-19. CDR1 is MDHEN and CDR2 is SYDVKM in the germline V gene. This CDR3 is built from 14 residues. The V end was cut by 3 bases, the J end by 8 bases, with 11 bases between. Material: peripheral blood. This TCR was recovered from a woman between 25 and 40 years old with acute or convalescent COVID-19. This chain uses TRBV28 with TRBJ1-6; possibly TRBD1 for D (5 bases). CDR3 loop: CASSFGGDHSPLHF. The DNA of the CDR3 is TGTGCCAGCAGTTTTGGGGGGGATCATTCACCCCTCCACTTT.